One and the same sample provided the 20 T cell receptor beta chains below, sequenced in a study of shared clonotypes between healthy human individuals. Using immunoSEQ multiplex PCR, the repertoire was profiled, and TCRdb retains in-frame clones only, with some absent. Of fewer than 2.5 million clones listed, more than 85% are singletons. The sequencing sample was made of naive CD4+ T cells from PBMCs. As to subset: CD45RA+ positively selected. Receptors were obtained from a man aged 18 to 35 in good health. Some clones in this sample may be carry-over from other donors' samples.

The CDR3 bases are TGTGCCAGCAGCTCACGGGTTAAAGCGGGGCCTAGAGGGTACGGTCAGCCCCAGCATTTT. Translated, it gives CASSSRVKAGPRGYGQPQHF. This chain links TRBV28 with TRBJ1-5, with D maybe TRBD1 (5 bases). V shed 6 bases and J shed 6 bases, with 33 bases lying between them. The CDR3 totals 20 residues. Germline V gene lookup returns CDR1 MDHEN and CDR2 SYDVKM.

The chain uses TRBV5-1 and TRBJ2-2, with a possible D match to TRBD2 (5 bases). Germline CDR1 SGHRS, CDR2 YFSETQ. Deletions cut 4 bases from V and 7 bases from J, with 14 bases between. This CDR3 comprises 14 residues. The CDR3 spells CASSVASGSGELFF. The CDR3 nucleotides read TGCGCCAGCAGCGTGGCCAGCGGTAGCGGGGAGCTGTTTTTT.

The chain joins TRBV18 to TRBJ2-3; maybe TRBD1 (5 bases). Trimming took off 3 bases at V and 2 bases at J, with 12 bases between the two ends. Germline-derived CDR1 and CDR2 are KGHSH and LQKENI. The CDR3 spans 15 residues. The CDR3 reads CASSPRTKDTDTQYF. In nucleotides, the CDR3 is TGTGCCAGCTCACCTAGGACAAAAGACACAGATACGCAGTATTTT.

V and J are TRBV9 and TRBJ2-2, with a tentative D call TRBD1 (5 bases). Deletions cut 0 bases from V and 4 bases from J, with 10 bases between. CDR3 size: 15 residues. CDR1 SGDLS and CDR2 YYNGEE come from the germline V gene. CDR3 loop: CASSVVRGSTGELFF. CDR3 bases: TGTGCCAGCAGCGTAGTTAGGGGCAGCACCGGGGAGCTGTTTTTT.

The chain couples TRBV19 to TRBJ2-7; 10 bases are a match to TRBD2. From germline, CDR1 is LNHDA and CDR2 SQIVND (reference sequence). J gave up 1 base and V 2 bases, and 8 bases lay outside the gene matches. The CDR3 covers 17 residues. The CDR3 bases are TGTGCCAGTAGTATAAGTCTAGCGGGAGTTCCATCCTACGAGCAGTACTTC. Translated, it gives CASSISLAGVPSYEQYF. The entire variable domain, with the rest obtained from reference TRBV19 and TRBJ2-7, is as follows: DGGITQSPKYLFRKEGQNVTLSCEQNLNHDAMYWYRQDPGQGLRLIYYSQIVNDFQKGDIAEGYSVSREKKESFPLTVTSAQKNPTAFYLCASSISLAGVPSYEQYFGPGTRLTVT.

V and J are TRBV5-8 and TRBJ1-2, with TRBD1 as a possible D gene (5 bases). CDR3 size: 12 residues. V was cut by 1 base and J by 12 bases, with 13 bases left in between. Germline-derived CDR1 and CDR2 are SGHTS and YDEGEE. CDR3 DNA sequence: TGTGCCAGCAGCTTGAGACGCGGGGGAGACACCTTC. Protein product: CASSLRRGGDTF.

The rearrangement links TRBV2 to TRBJ2-1; 10 bases are a match to TRBD2. The V and J ends lost 4 bases and 9 bases, in that order; junction bases with no gene match: 12. Germline V gene sequence: CDR1 SNHLY, CDR2 FYNNEI. The CDR3 spans 16 residues. The CDR3 DNA reads as TGTGCCAGCAGTGCAAGTACCCCGGGACTAGCGACTGAGCAGTTCTTC. Translation gives CASSASTPGLATEQFF.

The chain recombines TRBV5-1 with TRBJ2-5; 11 bases are shared with TRBD2. The CDR3 runs 15 residues. The J segment lost 3 bases and the V segment lost 2 bases, leaving 3 bases of the junction unmatched. CDR1 and CDR2 (germline): SGHRS, YFSETQ. The CDR3 DNA reads TGCGCCAGCAGCTTAGAGACTAGCGGGAAAGAGACCCAGTACTTC. It specifies CASSLETSGKETQYF.

The CDR3 reads CAWSGGAGYGYTF. The DNA for the CDR3 is TGTGCCTGGAGCGGGGGCGCGGGCTATGGCTACACCTTC. V gene TRBV30 combines with J gene TRBJ1-2; D possibly corresponds to TRBD1 (6 bases). Germline loops: CDR1 GTSNPN, CDR2 SVGIG (reference sequence). V gave up 3 bases and J gave up 4 bases, with 12 bases separating them. The CDR3 is made up of 13 amino acids.

This clone was observed once. The chain is built from TRBV25-1 and TRBJ2-2; D could derive from TRBD1 or TRBD2 (6 bases each). Germline CDR1 reads MGHDK; CDR2 reads SYGVNS. Deletions cut 1 base from V and 5 bases from J, with 17 bases between. The CDR3 has 17 residues. The CDR3 loop is CASSEFWGAGVTGELFF. CDR3 coding DNA: TGTGCCAGCAGTGAATTCTGGGGGGCAGGGGTTACCGGGGAGCTGTTTTTT.

Here the CDR3 reads CASRGTGTYNEQFF. CDR3 nucleotides: TGCGCCAGCCGCGGGACAGGTACTTACAATGAGCAGTTCTTC. The chain links TRBV5-1 to TRBJ2-1; TRBD1 aligns across 8 bases. The CDR3 spans 14 residues. The germline V gene encodes CDR1 SGHRS and CDR2 YFSETQ. Trimming cost V 7 bases and J 4 bases; bases outside gene matches: 7.

The V and J genes are TRBV5-1 and TRBJ2-5, with D possibly TRBD1 on 5 matching bases. V gave up 2 bases and J gave up 3 bases, with 11 bases separating them. There are 14 residues in the CDR3. CDR1 and CDR2 (germline): SGHRS, YFSETQ. CDR3 nucleotides: TGCGCCAGCAGCTTCGGCAGGGAAAAAGAGACCCAGTACTTC. It yields the protein CASSFGREKETQYF.

The chain is built from TRBV7-9 and TRBJ2-7, with TRBD2 matching 15 bases. The CDR3 contains 17 residues. With 1 base clipped from V and 4 bases from J, the junction kept 5 bases outside the gene matches. Looked up from germline, CDR1 is SEHNR and CDR2 is FQNEAQ (reference sequence). The CDR3 nucleotides are TGTGCCAGCAGCTTAGGTTGGACTAGCGGGAGGGCTTACGAGCAGTACTTC. Translated, it gives CASSLGWTSGRAYEQYF.

This CDR3 is CASSRLGPGSGNTIYF. DNA of the CDR3: TGTGCCAGCAGCCGCCTTGGTCCGGGCTCTGGAAACACCATATATTTT. The chain has TRBV7-9 and TRBJ1-3; D remains ambiguous. The germline gives CDR1 SEHNR, CDR2 FQNEAQ (reference sequence). Trimming took 5 bases from V and 0 from J, leaving 14 bases between them. CDR3 length: 16 residues.

This chain joins TRBV15 and TRBJ1-2, with TRBD1 matching 8 bases. CDR1 and CDR2 from the germline V gene are LNHNV and YYDKDF (reference sequence). CDR3 length equals 15 residues. The ends lost 2 bases at V and 2 bases at J; junction bases unmatched: 4. The CDR3 sequence is CATSRRQGRNYGYTF. As DNA, the CDR3 is TGTGCCACCAGCAGACGACAGGGGAGGAACTATGGCTACACCTTC.

This clone appeared a single time. V and J are TRBV4-1 and TRBJ2-1; a weak D match, TRBD2 (6 bases). CDR1 is MGHRA and CDR2 is YSYEKL in the germline V gene. V lost 2 bases to trimming and J lost 6 bases, with 11 bases between them. The CDR3 has 14 amino acids. The CDR3 bases are TGCGCCAGCAGCCAAACCCCGGAGGGCAATGAGCAGTTCTTC. This sequence encodes CASSQTPEGNEQFF.

This clone has only a few counts. The rearrangement joins TRBV7-9 to TRBJ1-5, with D possibly matching TRBD1 (5 bases). V lost 8 bases, J lost 2 bases, and 13 bases lay in between. The CDR3 extends over 14 amino acids. Germline V gene data show CDR1 as SEHNR and CDR2 as FQNEAQ (reference sequence). CDR3 region: CASSWDQGNQPQHF. The CDR3 DNA is TGTGCCAGCTCCTGGGACCAGGGCAATCAGCCCCAGCATTTT.

The V call is TRBV28, the J call TRBJ1-1; a possible D gene is TRBD1 (5 bases). The V gene's germline CDR1 is MDHEN and CDR2 SYDVKM. Trimming left V 1 base short and J 4 bases short, with 22 bases between. This CDR3 contains 18 residues. CDR3: CASSLSTGPLPWATEAFF. DNA for the CDR3: TGTGCCAGCAGTTTATCAACAGGCCCCCTACCTTGGGCCACTGAAGCTTTCTTT.

The V and J genes are TRBV29-1 and TRBJ2-7, with a possible D match to TRBD1 (5 bases). This CDR3 spans 14 amino acids. Trimming stripped 6 bases from V and 1 base from J, with 16 bases between. Germline-derived CDR1 and CDR2 are SQVTM and ANQGSEA. The CDR3 protein is CSVSFRGRSYEQYF. The CDR3 DNA reads TGCAGCGTGAGCTTTAGGGGAAGGTCCTACGAGCAGTACTTC.

V and J are TRBV9 and TRBJ2-2; TRBD2 might be the D (5 bases). This CDR3 region has 15 residues. Trimming stripped 2 bases from V and 0 bases from J, with 8 bases between. Germline-derived CDR1 and CDR2 are SGDLS and YYNGEE. The CDR3 sequence is CASSVGVANTGELFF. The CDR3 bases are TGTGCCAGCAGCGTGGGAGTCGCGAACACCGGGGAGCTGTTTTTT. Using reference TRBV9 and TRBJ2-2 for the parts outside the CDR3, the full variable domain is DSGVTQTPKHLITATGQRVTLRCSPRSGDLSVYWYQQSLDQGLQFLIQYYNGEERAKGNILERFSAQQFPDLHSELNLSSLELGDSALYFCASSVGVANTGELFFGEGSRLTVL.